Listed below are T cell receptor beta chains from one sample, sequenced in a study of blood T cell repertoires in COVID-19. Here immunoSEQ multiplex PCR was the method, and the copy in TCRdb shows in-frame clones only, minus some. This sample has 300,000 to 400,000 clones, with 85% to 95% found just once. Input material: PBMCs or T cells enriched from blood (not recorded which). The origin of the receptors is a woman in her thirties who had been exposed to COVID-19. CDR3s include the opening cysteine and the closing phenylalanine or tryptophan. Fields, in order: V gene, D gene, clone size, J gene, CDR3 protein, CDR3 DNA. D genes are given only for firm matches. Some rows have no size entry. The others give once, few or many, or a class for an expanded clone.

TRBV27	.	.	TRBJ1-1	CASSNGGGYRNTEAFF	TGTGCCAGCAGCAATGGGGGGGGGTACCGGAACACTGAAGCTTTCTTT
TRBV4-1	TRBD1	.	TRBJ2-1	CASSQAGTGGTRASYNEQFF	TGCGCCAGCAGCCAAGCCGGGACAGGGGGCACCCGAGCCTCCTACAATGAGCAGTTCTTC
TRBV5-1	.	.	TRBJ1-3	CASKRDGTTGNTIYF	TGCGCCAGCAAAAGAGACGGAACTACGGGAAACACCATATATTTT
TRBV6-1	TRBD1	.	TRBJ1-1	CASSDASGWDSLMNTEAFF	TGTGCCAGCAGTGACGCCTCAGGTTGGGACAGCCTCATGAACACTGAAGCTTTCTTT
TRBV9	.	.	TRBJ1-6	CASSVAGLSSYNSPLHF	TGTGCCAGCAGCGTAGCAGGGTTGAGCTCCTATAATTCACCCCTCCACTTT
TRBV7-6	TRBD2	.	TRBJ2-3	CASSLEASGGVSTDTQYF	TGTGCCAGCAGCTTAGAGGCTAGCGGGGGGGTAAGCACAGATACGCAGTATTTT
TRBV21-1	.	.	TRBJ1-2	CASSPCGGYTF	TGTGCCAGCAGCCCTTGCGGTGGCTACACCTTC
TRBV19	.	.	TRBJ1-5	CASSITTGNQPQHF	TGTGCCAGTAGTATAACTACAGGGAATCAGCCCCAGCATTTT
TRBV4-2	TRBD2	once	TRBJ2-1	CASSQVASGDYYNEQFF	TGTGCCAGCAGCCAAGTCGCTAGCGGGGACTACTACAATGAGCAGTTCTTC
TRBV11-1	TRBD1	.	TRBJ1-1	CASSITGGKNTEAFF	TGTGCCAGCAGCATAACAGGGGGAAAAAACACTGAAGCTTTCTTT
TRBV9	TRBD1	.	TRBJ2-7	CASSPSGTGGVEQYF	TGTGCCAGCAGCCCGTCCGGGACAGGTGGGGTCGAGCAGTACTTC
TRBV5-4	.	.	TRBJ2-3	CASSLETRLKDTQYF	TGTGCCAGCAGCTTGGAGACGAGGCTGAAAGATACGCAGTATTTT
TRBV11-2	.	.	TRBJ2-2	CASSALLTDTNTGELFF	TGTGCCAGCAGCGCCCTCTTAACAGATACGAACACCGGGGAGCTGTTTTTT
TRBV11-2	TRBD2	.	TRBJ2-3	CASSYVAGGRDTQYF	TGTGCCAGCAGCTACGTAGCGGGGGGCCGGGATACGCAGTATTTT
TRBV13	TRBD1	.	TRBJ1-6	CASSSYRGGYNSPLHF	TGTGCCAGCAGCTCCTACAGGGGGGGGTATAATTCACCCCTCCACTTT
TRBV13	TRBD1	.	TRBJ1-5	CASSYQGVLGNQPQHF	TGTGCCAGCAGCTACCAGGGGGTTCTGGGCAATCAGCCCCAGCATTTT
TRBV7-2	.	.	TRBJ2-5	CASSFRGQETQYF	TGTGCCAGCAGCTTCAGGGGCCAAGAGACCCAGTACTTC
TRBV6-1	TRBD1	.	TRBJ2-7	CASSAQWGQGAYEQYF	TGTGCCAGCAGTGCACAGTGGGGACAGGGGGCCTACGAGCAGTACTTC
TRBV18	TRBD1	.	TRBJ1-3	CASSSLPGQGVGNTIYF	TGTGCCAGCTCATCGCTTCCAGGACAGGGGGTTGGAAACACCATATATTTT
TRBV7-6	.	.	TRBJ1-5	CASSPSLNQPQHF	TGTGCCAGCAGCCCATCCCTAAATCAGCCCCAGCATTTT
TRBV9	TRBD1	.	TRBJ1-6	CASSPRGAGGEPLHF	TGTGCCAGCAGCCCCAGGGGGGCGGGTGGCGAACCCCTCCACTTT
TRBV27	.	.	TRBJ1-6	CASSFKGQGGYNSPLHF	TGTGCCAGCAGTTTTAAGGGGCAGGGAGGTTACAATTCACCCCTCCACTTT
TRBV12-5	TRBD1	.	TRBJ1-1	CASGLVLGQGSEAFF	TGTGCTAGTGGTTTGGTACTGGGACAGGGGTCTGAAGCTTTCTTT
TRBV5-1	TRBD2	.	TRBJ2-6	CASSLGYLAGGSGANVLTF	TGCGCCAGCAGCTTGGGCTACCTAGCGGGGGGTTCTGGGGCCAACGTCCTGACTTTC
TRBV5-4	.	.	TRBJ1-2	CASSLGVRPNYGYTF	TGTGCCAGCAGCTTGGGGGTCAGGCCCAACTATGGCTACACCTTC
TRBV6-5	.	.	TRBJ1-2	CASSYDSSGYTF	TGTGCCAGCAGTTACGACAGCTCTGGCTACACCTTC
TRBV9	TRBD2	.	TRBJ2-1	CASSVGNSGAYNEQFF	TGTGCCAGCAGCGTAGGGAATAGCGGGGCCTACAATGAGCAGTTCTTC
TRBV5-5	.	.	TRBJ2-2	CASSLRDNTGELFF	TGTGCCAGCAGCTTGCGAGATAACACCGGGGAGCTGTTTTTT
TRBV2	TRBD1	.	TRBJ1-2	CASSMGQGSNYGYTF	TGTGCCAGCAGTATGGGACAGGGATCTAACTATGGCTACACCTTC
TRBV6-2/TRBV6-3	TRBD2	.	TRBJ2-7	CASSYGLAGSYEQYF	TGTGCCAGCAGTTACGGACTAGCGGGCTCCTACGAGCAGTACTTC
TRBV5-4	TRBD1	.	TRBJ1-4	CASSRTGGIGEKLFF	TGTGCCAGCAGCCGAACAGGGGGCATTGGGGAAAAACTGTTTTTT
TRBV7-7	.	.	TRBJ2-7	CASSPGRGFSYEQYF	TGTGCCAGCAGCCCGGGGCGGGGCTTCTCCTACGAGCAGTACTTC
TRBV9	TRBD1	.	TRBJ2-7	CASSVGQGAREQYF	TGTGCCAGCAGCGTCGGACAGGGGGCGCGGGAGCAGTACTTC
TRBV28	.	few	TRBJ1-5	CASSPFARADNWNQPQHF	TGTGCCAGCAGTCCCTTTGCCAGGGCTGACAATTGGAATCAGCCCCAGCATTTT
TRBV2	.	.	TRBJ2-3	CASSVSFGDTQYF	TGTGCCAGCAGTGTTAGCTTTGGTGATACGCAGTATTTT
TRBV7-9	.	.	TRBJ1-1	CASSLGTPNTEAFF	TGTGCCAGCAGCTTGGGGACACCAAACACTGAAGCTTTCTTT
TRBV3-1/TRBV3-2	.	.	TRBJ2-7	CASSQAGVGSYEQYF	TGTGCCAGCAGCCAAGCCGGAGTAGGCTCCTACGAGCAGTACTTC
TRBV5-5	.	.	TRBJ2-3	CASSLSGVDQGTQYF	TGTGCCAGCAGCTTGTCTGGAGTGGACCAGGGTACGCAGTATTTT
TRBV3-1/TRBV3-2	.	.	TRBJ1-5	CASSQDLNQPQHF	TGTGCCAGCAGCCAAGACCTGAATCAGCCCCAGCATTTT
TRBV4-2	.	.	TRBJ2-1	CASSQDRTGHNEQFF	TGTGCCAGCAGCCAAGACCGGACTGGACACAATGAGCAGTTCTTC
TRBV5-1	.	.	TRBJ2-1	CASRMDSYNEQFF	TGCGCCAGCCGGATGGACAGCTACAATGAGCAGTTCTTC
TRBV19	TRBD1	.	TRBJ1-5	CASSRGQGESSNQPQHF	TGTGCCAGTAGTCGGGGACAGGGCGAATCCAGCAATCAGCCCCAGCATTTT
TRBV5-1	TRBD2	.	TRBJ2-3	CASSFQRGFSEAQYF	TGCGCCAGCAGCTTTCAGCGGGGATTTTCTGAGGCGCAGTATTTT
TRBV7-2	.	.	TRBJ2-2	CASSSRRGKNTGELFF	TGTGCCAGCAGCTCCCGGCGGGGAAAGAACACCGGGGAGCTGTTTTTT
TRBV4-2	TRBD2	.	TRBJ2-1	CASSQDYRGGNNEQFF	TGTGCCAGCAGCCAAGATTACCGCGGGGGAAACAATGAGCAGTTCTTC
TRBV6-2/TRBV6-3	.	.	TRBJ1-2	CASSYSSGRREF	TGTGCCAGCAGTTACTCTTCAGGACGGAGGGAGTTC
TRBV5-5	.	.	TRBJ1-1	CASSLQNTEAFF	TGTGCCAGCAGCTTACAGAACACTGAAGCTTTCTTT
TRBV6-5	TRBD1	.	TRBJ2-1	CASSYSSGTAYNEQFF	TGTGCCAGCAGTTACTCGTCCGGGACAGCTTACAATGAGCAGTTCTTC
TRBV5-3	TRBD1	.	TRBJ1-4	CARSLIRGLEKLFF	TGTGCCAGAAGCTTGATCAGGGGGCTTGAAAAACTGTTTTTT
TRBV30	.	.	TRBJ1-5	CAWSEDSYQPQHF	TGTGCCTGGAGCGAAGACAGTTATCAGCCCCAGCATTTT
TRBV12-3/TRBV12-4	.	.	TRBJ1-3	CASSARENTIYF	TGTGCCAGCAGTGCCCGAGAAAACACCATATATTTT
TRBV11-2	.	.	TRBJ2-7	CASSLHPGSWGYEQYF	TGTGCCAGCAGCTTACATCCGGGGAGCTGGGGTTACGAGCAGTACTTC
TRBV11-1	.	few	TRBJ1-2	CASSPSRGNYGYTF	TGTGCCAGCAGCCCCAGTAGGGGGAACTATGGCTACACCTTC
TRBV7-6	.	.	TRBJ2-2	CASSPTANTGELFF	TGTGCCAGCAGTCCAACAGCTAACACCGGGGAGCTGTTTTTT
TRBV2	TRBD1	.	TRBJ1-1	CASRDRVRADTAFF	TGTGCCAGCAGGGACAGGGTTCGGGCGGACACTGCTTTCTTT
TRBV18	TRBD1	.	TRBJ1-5	CASSPSTGDSNQPQHF	TGTGCCAGCTCACCCTCGACAGGGGATAGCAATCAGCCCCAGCATTTT
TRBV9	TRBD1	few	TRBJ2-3	CASSITGGTDTQYF	TGTGCCAGCAGCATTACAGGGGGCACAGATACGCAGTATTTT
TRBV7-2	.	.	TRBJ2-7	CASSLVSSNYEQYF	TGTGCCAGCAGCTTAGTTTCTAGTAATTACGAGCAGTACTTC
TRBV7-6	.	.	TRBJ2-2	CASSFAGRSTGELFF	TGTGCCAGCAGCTTTGCGGGGAGATCCACCGGGGAGCTGTTTTTT